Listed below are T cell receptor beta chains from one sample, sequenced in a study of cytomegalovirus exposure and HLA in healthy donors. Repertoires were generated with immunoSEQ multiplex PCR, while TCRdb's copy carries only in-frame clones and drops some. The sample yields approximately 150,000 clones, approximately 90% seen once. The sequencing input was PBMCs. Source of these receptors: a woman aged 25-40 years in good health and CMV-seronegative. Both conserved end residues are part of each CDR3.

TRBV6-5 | CASSYTSGSPYEQYF
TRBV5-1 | CASSPRGGGAGNEQFF
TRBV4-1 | CASSQEPQVIAEAFF
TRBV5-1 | CASRGTGSSSYEQYF
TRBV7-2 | CASSLELAGSSEAFF
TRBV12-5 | CASGLGPKDGQNTEAFF
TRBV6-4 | CASSDGGGSTDTQYF
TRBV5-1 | CASRADSGANVLTF
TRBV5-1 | CASTSQQGTGELFF
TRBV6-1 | CASSELPRGGGEKTQYF
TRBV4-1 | CASSPLAGSSYEQYF
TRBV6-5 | CASSPGQVNSPLHF
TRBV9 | CASSVASRIYSGNTIYF
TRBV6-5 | CASSFSGGAKETQYF
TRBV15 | CATSRAGGYTEAFF
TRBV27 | CASSFFPDRWLKEKLFF
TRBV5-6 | CASSLGLAAIQETQYF
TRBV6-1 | CASFRDSSYEQYF
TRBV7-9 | CASHPQTANTEAFF
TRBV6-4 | CASSHLQRGPTDTQYF
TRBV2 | CASSDIRRNTEAFF
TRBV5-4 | CASSWEGEQYF
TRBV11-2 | CASSLEQQGRYTF
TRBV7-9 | CASSLRQGTGELFF
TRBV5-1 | CASSWTGGASNYGYTF
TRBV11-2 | CASSPRLYTETQYF
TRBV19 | CASTHLDRRGEKLFF
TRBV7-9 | CASSQGQGGSPLHF
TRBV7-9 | CASSFAGGELFF
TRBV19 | CATWTGGYRTEAFF
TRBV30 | CAGTGLNYGYTF
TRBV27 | CASGKGSYNEQFF
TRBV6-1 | CASRTGTAGYTF
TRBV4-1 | CASSQGETGYSNQPQHF
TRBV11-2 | CASSPRTSWDEQFF
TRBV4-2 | CASSQEGTSGGRNEQFF
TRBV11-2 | CASSNRAPRGQETQYF
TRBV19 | CASQGALGWSTEAFF
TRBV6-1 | CASRHRRDNQPQHF
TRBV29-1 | CSVETRGLSYGYTF
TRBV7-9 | CASSLVSPPGRLKETQYF
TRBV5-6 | CATLGGSDYGYTF
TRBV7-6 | CASSRTVGNQPQHF
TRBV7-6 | CASSFGTGGVNEQFF
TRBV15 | CATSRGAGLGELFF
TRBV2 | CASTPGGGGLYGYTF
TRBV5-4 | CASSLTGGTGELFF
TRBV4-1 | CASSHLTYNEQFF
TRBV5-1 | CASSLDGQAVDTQYF
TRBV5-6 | CASSLGLGSGDEQFF
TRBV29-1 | CSAAGTTPYEQYF
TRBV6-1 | CASREDRRYGYTF
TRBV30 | CAWALTGRPYF
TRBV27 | CASRIAGTDLYEQYF
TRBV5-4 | CASSLRRAGGGYTF
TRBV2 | CASSLPGQGGYGYTF
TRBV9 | CASSVGVGGRTGNTIYF
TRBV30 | CAWSKLQGPNTEAFF
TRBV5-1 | CASSLDPSGTEAFF